The 18 T cell receptor beta chains below were found in one sample sequenced in a study of blood T cell repertoires in COVID-19. Some clones are missing from TCRdb's copy, which holds only in-frame ones; the method was immunoSEQ multiplex PCR. The sample has 100,000 to 150,000 clones, roughly 90% seen once. Sequenced sample: peripheral blood. The receptors were gathered from a man aged 45-65 years with COVID-19, enrolled during active disease.

This chain links TRBV6-1 with TRBJ1-5; unclear D gene. V was shortened by 1 base and J by 6 bases, with 7 bases between the two germline ends. Germline V gene sequence: CDR1 MNHNS, CDR2 SASEGT. This CDR3 comprises 13 residues. Here the CDR3 DNA reads TGTGCCAGCAGTGAAGAAAGGAGTCAGCCCCAGCATTTT. It translates to CASSEERSQPQHF.

The CDR3 DNA reads as TGTGCCAGCAGCCGAAGCGGCGGGACGCAGACCGGGGAGCTGTTTTTT. This gives the protein CASSRSGGTQTGELFF. This sequence joins TRBV7-6 and TRBJ2-2; D might be TRBD2 (6 bases). V lost 5 bases, J lost 5 bases, and 18 bases lay in between. From germline, CDR1 is SGHVS and CDR2 FNYEAQ. The CDR3 covers 16 residues.

This chain connects TRBV28 to TRBJ1-2; TRBD1 matches 7 bases. Germline loops: CDR1 MDHEN, CDR2 SYDVKM. The CDR3 loop spans 15 amino acids. The V and J ends lost 6 bases and 4 bases, in that order; junction bases with no gene match: 11. This CDR3 is CASRPQTGTAYGYTF. Here the CDR3 DNA reads TGTGCCAGCAGACCACAGACAGGGACGGCCTATGGCTACACCTTC.

The V and J genes are TRBV18 and TRBJ2-7; D call uncertain. CDR1 and CDR2 (germline): KGHSH, LQKENI. This CDR3 spans 13 amino acids. With 6 bases removed from V and 1 base from J, the gap between germline ends came to 10 bases. CDR3 DNA: TGTGCCAGCTCGCCGACTGGGTCCTACGAGCAGTACGTC. Translating it yields CASSPTGSYEQYV.

The rearrangement links TRBV9 to TRBJ1-1; 8 nucleotides match TRBD1. The junction had 5 bases not matched to a gene; V was cut back by 3 bases and J by 1 base. The CDR3 consists of 15 residues. Germline assignment: CDR1 SGDLS and CDR2 YYNGEE. This CDR3 reads CASSAQGAGNTEAFF. The CDR3 DNA follows: TGTGCCAGCAGCGCTCAGGGGGCTGGGAACACTGAAGCTTTCTTT.

The chain recombines TRBV19 with TRBJ2-6, with D unclear. Per the germline V gene, CDR1 is LNHDA and CDR2 is SQIVND (reference sequence). CDR3 length: 16 amino acids. V lost 10 bases and J 2 bases, leaving 18 bases between the germline ends. The CDR3 loop reads CATVRSASAGANVLTF. Written as DNA, the CDR3 is TGTGCCACGGTAAGGAGCGCAAGCGCTGGGGCCAACGTCCTGACTTTC.

This clone was recorded only once. This rearrangement joins TRBV5-4 to TRBJ2-5; TRBD2 matches 11 bases. The CDR3 consists of 16 residues. Germline V gene sequence: CDR1 SGHNT, CDR2 YYREEE (reference sequence). The V gene end was trimmed by 1 base and the J gene end by 4 bases; junction bases not matched to a gene: 6. The CDR3 loop reads CASSLTSGLAVETQYF. In DNA form, the CDR3 reads TGTGCCAGCAGCTTGACATCGGGACTAGCGGTAGAGACCCAGTACTTC.

This sequence joins TRBV6-2 or TRBV6-3 and TRBJ2-1, with D perhaps matching TRBD1 (6 bases). Germline-derived CDR1 and CDR2 are MNHEY and SVGEGT. Trimming removed 6 bases from V and 2 bases from J, with 17 bases in between. This CDR3 has 16 residues. CDR3 sequence reads: CASSSPQGLPYNEQFF. CDR3 sequence (DNA): TGTGCCAGCAGCTCCCCACAGGGTTTACCCTACAATGAGCAGTTCTTC.

The gene calls are TRBV7-8 and TRBJ2-7; 7 bases match TRBD2. Unmatched junction bases numbered 8, after V lost 5 bases and J lost 7 bases. Germline V lookup: CDR1 SGHVS, CDR2 FQNEAQ. The CDR3 covers 13 residues. The CDR3 DNA sequence: TGTGCCAGCAGCGCAGAACTAGCGTGGGAGCAGTACTTC. Translated: CASSAELAWEQYF.

The chain combines TRBV30 with TRBJ2-2; 10 bases agree with TRBD2. CDR3 length: 15 residues. Germline-derived CDR1 and CDR2 are GTSNPN and SVGIG (reference sequence). Trimming removed 0 bases from V and 5 bases from J; junction bases left unmatched: 3. The DNA for the CDR3 is TGTGCCTGGAGTGTACGTAGCGGGAGGACCGGGGAGCTGTTTTTT. Translating it yields CAWSVRSGRTGELFF.

The rearrangement uses TRBV5-1 and TRBJ2-2, with D tentatively TRBD2 (5 bases). Trimming took off 4 bases at V and 0 bases at J, with 16 bases between the two ends. Germline lookup yields CDR1 SGHRS and CDR2 YFSETQ. The CDR3 loop spans 17 amino acids. The CDR3: CASSDGGPFANTGELFF. CDR3 nucleotides: TGCGCCAGCAGCGACGGCGGGCCGTTCGCGAACACCGGGGAGCTGTTTTTT.

This chain connects TRBV30 to TRBJ2-6; TRBD2 agrees at 8 bases. Germline V gene sequence: CDR1 GTSNPN, CDR2 SVGIG (reference sequence). The CDR3 is 15 amino acids. J lost 4 bases, V lost 2 bases, and 4 bases had no gene match. CDR3 residues: CAWSRGGAGANVLTF. The CDR3 bases are TGTGCCTGGAGTCGGGGGGGCGCCGGGGCCAACGTCCTGACTTTC.

A few counts support this clone. The CDR3 DNA reads TGTGCCAGCAGCTTGGGCCACAGGGGCGCTACTAACTATGGCTACACCTTC. Its protein is CASSLGHRGATNYGYTF. The chain uses TRBV5-6 and TRBJ1-2; TRBD1 matches 7 bases. From germline, CDR1 is SGHDT and CDR2 YYEEEE. The CDR3 totals 17 residues. The J segment lost 0 bases and the V segment lost 0 bases, leaving 8 bases of the junction unmatched. The variable domain in full, completed from reference TRBV5-6 and TRBJ1-2, reads DAGVTQSPTHLIKTRGQQVTLRCSPKSGHDTVSWYQQALGQGPQFIFQYYEEEERQRGNFPDRFSGHQFPNYSSELNVNALLLGDSALYLCASSLGHRGATNYGYTFGSGTRLTVV.

This rearrangement joins TRBV6-5 to TRBJ2-2; TRBD2 matches at 12 bases. The length of the CDR3 is 15 residues. Losses at the gene ends were 6 bases for V and 6 bases for J; bases not matched to a gene: 5. The germline CDR1 and CDR2 sequences are MNHEY and SVGAGI. The CDR3 spells CASSGLAGMAGELFF. DNA of the CDR3: TGTGCCAGCAGCGGACTAGCGGGAATGGCCGGGGAGCTGTTTTTT.

The V call is TRBV7-9, the J call TRBJ1-1, with no clear D. Per the germline V gene, CDR1 is SEHNR and CDR2 is FQNEAQ (reference sequence). The CDR3 has 14 residues. V was trimmed by 7 bases and J by 1 base, leaving 13 bases between them. This CDR3 is CASTYRSGNTEAFF. CDR3 sequence (DNA): TGTGCCAGCACGTATCGTAGCGGGAACACTGAAGCTTTCTTT.

This chain links TRBV12-3 or TRBV12-4 with TRBJ1-1; perhaps TRBD1 as D (6 bases). This CDR3 contains 13 residues. V was clipped by 6 bases and J by 4 bases, with 12 bases between them. CDR3 sequence: CASRRGWATEAFF. The DNA for the CDR3 is TGTGCCAGCAGGAGGGGGTGGGCCACTGAAGCTTTCTTT.

The J gene is TRBJ2-7, the V gene TRBV6-6; 12 bases match TRBD2. The CDR3 loop spans 15 amino acids. Germline V gene lookup returns CDR1 MNHNY and CDR2 SVGAGI (reference sequence). The V and J ends lost 6 bases and 2 bases, in that order; junction bases with no gene match: 5. This CDR3 reads CASRPWTSGTYEQYF. DNA for the CDR3: TGTGCCAGCAGGCCTTGGACTAGCGGGACCTACGAGCAGTACTTC.

This clone was observed once. The chain uses TRBV7-2 and TRBJ1-2, with TRBD1 identical over 8 bases. Looked up from germline, CDR1 is SGHTA and CDR2 is FQGNSA. With V trimmed by 5 bases and J by 2 bases, 1 base remained unmatched. This CDR3 comprises 13 residues. CDR3 protein: CASSRDRNYGYTF. CDR3 sequence (DNA): TGTGCCAGCAGCCGGGACAGGAACTATGGCTACACCTTC.